Below are 23 T cell receptor beta chains sequenced from a single sample in a study of blood T cell repertoires in COVID-19. Assay used: immunoSEQ multiplex PCR; TCRdb lists only in-frame clones, some missing. The sample shows some 290,000 clones, 80% to 90% of them seen only once. Sequencing input: peripheral blood. All receptors derive from a woman younger than 45 with COVID-19, enrolled during active disease.

The rearrangement uses TRBV29-1 and TRBJ2-7, with TRBD1 matching 8 bases. The germline V gene encodes CDR1 SQVTM and CDR2 ANQGSEA. V trimming: 1 base; J trimming: 2 bases; junction bases outside the gene matches: 1. The CDR3 length is 13 residues. CDR3 sequence: CSVEVRGPYEQYF. The CDR3, as DNA: TGCAGCGTTGAAGTCAGGGGGCCCTACGAGCAGTACTTC.

The gene calls are TRBV28 and TRBJ1-1, with D possibly TRBD1 on 5 matching bases. There are 13 residues in the CDR3. The ends were cut back, 3 bases at V and 11 bases at J, with 16 bases in the middle. From germline, CDR1 is MDHEN and CDR2 SYDVKM. The CDR3 coding sequence is TGTGCCAGCAGTTTCTCCCAGGGTGGTAGGGCTTTCTTT. This sequence encodes CASSFSQGGRAFF.

This sequence joins TRBV6-2 or TRBV6-3 and TRBJ1-1; a weak D match, TRBD1 (5 bases). Trimming left V 4 bases short and J 1 base short, with 10 bases between. This CDR3 contains 14 residues. The V gene's germline CDR1 is MNHEY and CDR2 SVGEGT. In DNA form, the CDR3 reads TGTGCCAGCAGTTGGGGCCCGGGGAACACTGAAGCTTTCTTT. Translating it yields CASSWGPGNTEAFF.

This clone was counted once. The chain has TRBV13 and TRBJ1-1; no clear D. V lost 5 bases and J 0 bases, leaving 10 bases between the germline ends. Germline V CDR1 and CDR2: PRHDT, FYEKMQ (reference sequence). The CDR3 length is 14 residues. The CDR3 reads CASSMTPMNTEAFF. The CDR3, as DNA: TGTGCCAGCAGCATGACACCCATGAACACTGAAGCTTTCTTT.

This rearrangement joins TRBV2 to TRBJ2-7, with D unclear. This CDR3 spans 13 amino acids. Germline CDR1 is SNHLY and CDR2 is FYNNEI. V was cut by 1 base and J by 5 bases, with 9 bases left in between. In DNA form, the CDR3 reads TGTGCCAGCAGTGAAGAACAGCTTAACGAGCAGTACTTC. Amino acids: CASSEEQLNEQYF.

This rearrangement joins TRBV7-8 to TRBJ1-5; weak D call: TRBD1 (6 bases). CDR1 is SGHVS, CDR2 FQNEAQ, per germline. The CDR3 runs 13 residues. V was clipped by 5 bases and J by 7 bases, with 12 bases between them. The CDR3 region has the DNA TGTGCCAGCAGCGGCACAGGGCCGCAGCCCCAGCATTTT. Amino acids: CASSGTGPQPQHF.

This chain links TRBV4-1 with TRBJ2-1; 11 bases agree with TRBD2. J gave up 7 bases and V 1 base, and 9 bases lay outside the gene matches. The V gene's germline CDR1 is MGHRA and CDR2 YSYEKL. CDR3 length: 17 residues. In nucleotides, the CDR3 is TGCGCCAGCAGCCAAGGAACTAGCGGGGGCCCCCTAAATGAGCAGTTCTTC. Translating it yields CASSQGTSGGPLNEQFF.

CDR3 sequence (DNA): TGTGCCAGTAGTCTCGACAGGGGCCTTTCCTACGAGCAGTACTTC. Its translation is CASSLDRGLSYEQYF. This sequence joins TRBV19 and TRBJ2-7; 8 positions agree with TRBD1. Looked up from germline, CDR1 is LNHDA and CDR2 is SQIVND (reference sequence). With V trimmed by 5 bases and J by 1 base, 7 bases remained unmatched. The CDR3 consists of 15 residues.

In its sample, this clone was seen a few times. The rearrangement joins TRBV15 to TRBJ1-5; D uncertain. This CDR3 comprises 14 residues. V dropped 4 bases and J dropped 0 bases, with 7 bases sitting between them. Germline V gene data show CDR1 as LNHNV and CDR2 as YYDKDF (reference sequence). The CDR3 nucleotides are TGTGCCACCAGCATCGGGAATAGCAATCAGCCCCAGCATTTT. It encodes CATSIGNSNQPQHF.

This clone was observed a handful of times. The sample has other DNA sequences that encode this CDR3 too. This chain joins TRBV27 and TRBJ1-4; D uncertain. Germline CDR1 reads MNHEY; CDR2 reads SMNVEV (reference sequence). V lost 4 bases and J 5 bases, leaving 11 bases between the germline ends. The CDR3 extends over 14 amino acids. The CDR3 coding sequence is TGTGCCAGCAGTTCCAGGTCTTCCAATGAAAAACTGTTTTTT. This gives the protein CASSSRSSNEKLFF. Together with reference TRBV27 and TRBJ1-4, the CDR3 gives the full variable domain: EAQVTQNPRYLITVTGKKLTVTCSQNMNHEYMSWYRQDPGLGLRQIYYSMNVEVTDKGDVPEGYKVSRKEKRNFPLILESPSPNQTSLYFCASSSRSSNEKLFFGSGTQLSVL.

A note on this clone: The same CDR3 can be traced to other DNA sequences in this sample. J is TRBJ1-6 and V is TRBV5-1; the match to TRBD1 covers 9 bases. Germline V gives CDR1 SGHRS, CDR2 YFSETQ. CDR3 size: 14 residues. Trimming took 4 bases from V and 7 from J; bases not matched to a gene: 3. CDR3 bases: TGCGCCAGCAGCCCGGGACAGGGAAATTCACCCCTCCACTTT. This sequence encodes CASSPGQGNSPLHF.

The V gene is TRBV19, the J gene TRBJ1-2; D gene unclear. Trimming removed 3 bases at V and 0 bases at J, with 20 bases between. The CDR3 covers 18 residues. The germline gives CDR1 LNHDA, CDR2 SQIVND (reference sequence). In DNA, the CDR3 is TGTGCCAGTAGTATCAAAATAATCCCGAGGGCTTCTAACTATGGCTACACCTTC. Its protein product is CASSIKIIPRASNYGYTF.

The chain has TRBV5-1 and TRBJ2-7; 9 bases line up with TRBD1. This CDR3 region has 15 residues. The germline V gene encodes CDR1 SGHRS and CDR2 YFSETQ. V was clipped by 4 bases and J by 6 bases; unmatched bases: 11. DNA for the CDR3: TGCGCCAGCAGCATATCCGGGACAGGGACTACCGAGCAGTACTTC. Protein product: CASSISGTGTTEQYF.

The chain couples TRBV5-1 to TRBJ2-4; maybe TRBD2 (6 bases). CDR1 and CDR2 (germline): SGHRS, YFSETQ. The CDR3 has 14 residues. V was shortened by 7 bases and J by 3 bases, with 14 bases between the two germline ends. The chain's CDR3 is CASRPWRDKNIQYF. In DNA form, the CDR3 reads TGCGCCAGCCGCCCTTGGCGGGACAAAAACATTCAGTACTTC. The variable domain in full, completed from reference TRBV5-1 and TRBJ2-4, reads KAGVTQTPRYLIKTRGQQVTLSCSPISGHRSVSWYQQTPGQGLQFLFEYFSETQRNKGNFPGRFSGRQFSNSRSEMNVSTLELGDSALYLCASRPWRDKNIQYFGAGTRLSVL.

This sequence joins TRBV11-3 and TRBJ2-1, with a possible D match to TRBD2 (6 bases). The germline CDR1 and CDR2 sequences are SGHNT and YENEEA. Trimming took off 6 bases at V and 8 bases at J, with 20 bases between the two ends. The CDR3 runs 15 residues. The CDR3 DNA is TGTGCCAGCAGTCCGCTAGGAGGGCCCCAGGATGAGCAGTTCTTC. This sequence encodes CASSPLGGPQDEQFF.

The chain uses TRBV19 and TRBJ1-1; no clear D gene. This CDR3 has 14 amino acids. The ends were cut back, 3 bases at V and 0 bases at J, with 8 bases in the middle. Germline CDR1 LNHDA, CDR2 SQIVND (reference sequence). The CDR3 is CASSIGGLNTEAFF. In DNA form, the CDR3 reads TGTGCCAGTAGTATTGGAGGGCTGAACACTGAAGCTTTCTTT.

This chain links TRBV21-1 with TRBJ2-3; TRBD2, the D gene given by the table, was not confirmed from the DNA. TRBV21-1 is termed a pseudogene. The CDR3 has 15 residues. This chain's CDR3 is CASRGSSGSTDTQYF. The CDR3 region has the DNA TGTGCCAGCAGGGGATCGAGCGGGAGCACAGATACGCAGTATTTT.

The chain links TRBV29-1 to TRBJ2-1; no clear D. This CDR3 contains 14 residues. Germline V gives CDR1 SQVTM, CDR2 ANQGSEA. V shed 3 bases and J shed 0 bases, with 9 bases lying between them. In DNA, the CDR3 is TGCAGCGTTGACGCCTTCGGCTCCTACAATGAGCAGTTCTTC. It specifies CSVDAFGSYNEQFF.

J is TRBJ2-7 and V is TRBV18; D is unresolved. Trimming removed 6 bases at V and 3 bases at J, with 6 bases between. The CDR3 has 11 residues. Germline lookup yields CDR1 KGHSH and CDR2 LQKENI. In nucleotides, the CDR3 is TGTGCCAGCTCGTCAAACTACGAGCAGTACTTC. Encoded protein: CASSSNYEQYF.

This clone has only a few counts. The chain employs TRBV7-6 and TRBJ2-7; weak D call: TRBD1 (6 bases). Trimming stripped 5 bases from V and 0 bases from J, with 14 bases between. Germline-derived CDR1 and CDR2 are SGHVS and FNYEAQ. This CDR3 is 15 amino acids long. This chain's CDR3 is CASSRDRMSSYEQYF. CDR3 DNA sequence: TGTGCCAGCAGCCGAGACAGGATGAGCTCCTACGAGCAGTACTTC.

This clone was seen a single time. The chain combines TRBV18 with TRBJ2-2; D possibly corresponds to TRBD2 (5 bases). Germline V gene data show CDR1 as KGHSH and CDR2 as LQKENI. V lost 3 bases to trimming and J lost 0 bases, with 14 bases between them. The CDR3 contains 17 residues. CDR3 protein: CASSPSPGIANTGELFF. CDR3 DNA: TGTGCCAGCTCACCCAGCCCGGGGATCGCGAACACCGGGGAGCTGTTTTTT.

V is TRBV6-5 and J is TRBJ1-1; 7 bases are a match to TRBD1. The CDR3 contains 14 residues. After removal of 8 bases from V and 5 bases from J, the junction contained 11 bases not matched to a gene. The V gene's germline CDR1 is MNHEY and CDR2 SVGAGI. In DNA form, the CDR3 reads TGTGCCAGCGGAAGGACAGGTGGTTGGACTGAAGCTTTCTTT. It encodes CASGRTGGWTEAFF.

Comments on this clone: Other DNA sequences in the sample encode the same CDR3. The chain combines TRBV7-8 with TRBJ2-5, with TRBD2 matching over 7 bases. V shed 0 bases, J shed 5 bases, and the junction held 0 bases outside the gene matches. CDR3 length: 13 amino acids. Germline loops: CDR1 SGHVS, CDR2 FQNEAQ. The CDR3 DNA follows: TGTGCCAGCAGCTTAGCGCGGGAGGAGACCCAGTACTTC. Its translation is CASSLAREETQYF.